The T cell receptor (beta chain) described here comes from a study of beta chain features in type 1 diabetes. Trimming left V 5 bases short and J 5 bases short, with 9 bases between. The V gene's germline CDR1 is SEHNR and CDR2 FQNEAQ (reference sequence). This CDR3 has 12 amino acids. Expressed TCRB transcripts were sequenced because the isolated RNA had all been reverse transcribed beforehand. TCRdb keeps only in-frame clones here, not all; method: immunoSEQ multiplex PCR. In the table there are 310,000 or so clones, 7.5% to 9% of which are singletons. The receptor was derived from a woman aged 18-29 years in good health. Sequencing was carried out using central memory CD4+ T cells from blood. This chain uses TRBV7-9 with TRBJ2-5, with D unresolved. CDR3 nucleotide sequence: TGTGCCAGCAGCCAGGAGAGGGAGACCCAGTACTTC. Its translation: CASSQERETQYF.